The entry below gives a single T cell receptor beta chain sequence along with its context. The sample comes from a study of shared clonotypes between healthy human individuals. Method: immunoSEQ multiplex PCR; TCRdb's copy keeps in-frame clones and lacks some. The profile shows around 560,000 clones, 85% to 95% of them singletons. Naive-designated CD8 cells lacked CD45RO, were positively enriched for CCR7, and omitted terminally differentiated effector memory CD45RA+ cells. V lost 0 bases and J 2 bases, leaving 4 bases between the germline ends. Germline-derived CDR1 and CDR2 are SGHVS and FQNEAQ. There are 14 residues in the CDR3.

The rearrangement joins TRBV7-8 to TRBJ2-2, with unresolved D. The sample consisted of naive CD8+ T cells sorted from blood. The clonotype comes from a woman aged 25 to 39 in good health. The CDR3 DNA is TGTGCCAGCAGCTTAGCGTTTAACACCGGGGAGCTGTTTTTT. Translation: CASSLAFNTGELFF.